This TCR beta chain was captured by sequencing in a study of shared clonotypes between healthy human individuals. Study background: Each donor contributed plates that comprised three CD4 naive, three CD4 memory, two CD8 naive and one CD8 memory.

Per germline, CDR1 SGHRS and CDR2 YFSETQ. This CDR3 region has 17 residues. Trimming at V came to 0 bases and at J to 4 bases, leaving 8 bases not matched to a gene. Produced via immunoSEQ multiplex PCR; TCRdb's table is partial and in-frame only. The table lists 800,000 to 950,000 clones, about 96% of them singletons, with about 0.25% in the top ten. CD45RO-negative cells were positively selected for CCR7, leaving out terminally differentiated effector memory CD45RA+ cells. The J gene is TRBJ2-3, the V gene TRBV5-1, with 10 bases identical to TRBD2. The sequencing input was naive CD8+ T cells sorted from blood. The source is a young man in good health. The CDR3 nucleotides are TGCGCCAGCAGCTTGGCCTCAGCGGGAGGGTTCCCAGATACGCAGTATTTT. It yields the protein CASSLASAGGFPDTQYF.